These 4 T cell receptor beta chains originate from one sample sequenced in a study of blood T cell repertoires in COVID-19. Here immunoSEQ multiplex PCR was the method, and the copy in TCRdb shows in-frame clones only, minus some. Among approximately 220,000 clones listed, roughly four fifths were seen once. Source material: peripheral blood. The receptors were gathered from a woman aged 55-70 years with acute or convalescent COVID-19.

The DNA of the CDR3 is TGTGCCAGCAGTACCTCAGGGGCCTACTCCTACAATGAGCAGTTCTTC. Translating it yields CASSTSGAYSYNEQFF. This rearrangement joins TRBV6-4 to TRBJ2-1; D possibly corresponds to TRBD1 (6 bases). Germline CDR1 and CDR2: MRHNA and SNTAGT. The V and J ends lost 5 bases and 0 bases respectively, with 14 bases between them. The CDR3 runs to 16 residues.

This sequence joins TRBV5-5 and TRBJ1-2; TRBD1 is a possible D gene (6 bases). Trimming pared 4 bases from V and 5 bases from J, leaving 12 bases between. In germline, CDR1 is SGHKS, CDR2 YYEKEE (reference sequence). The CDR3 is 13 amino acids. This chain's CDR3 is CASSPDSFYGYTF. CDR3 in DNA: TGTGCCAGCAGCCCGGACAGTTTTTATGGCTACACCTTC.

The chain carries TRBV5-4 and TRBJ1-3; 8 nucleotides match TRBD1. The CDR3 sequence is 16 residues long. Germline assignment: CDR1 SGHNT and CDR2 YYREEE (reference sequence). The trim removed 2 bases at V and 2 bases at J, leaving 6 bases unmatched. The CDR3 sequence is CASSFSAGGTGNTIYF. CDR3 bases: TGTGCCAGCAGCTTCTCGGCAGGGGGCACTGGAAACACCATATATTTT. Using reference TRBV5-4 and TRBJ1-3 for the parts outside the CDR3, the full variable domain is ETGVTQSPTHLIKTRGQQVTLRCSSQSGHNTVSWYQQALGQGPQFIFQYYREEENGRGNFPPRFSGLQFPNYSSELNVNALELDDSALYLCASSFSAGGTGNTIYFGEGSWLTVV.

This chain connects TRBV7-2 to TRBJ1-1, with D maybe TRBD1 (6 bases). CDR3 size: 14 residues. Trimming removed 4 bases from V and 4 bases from J, with 13 bases in between. Germline V lookup: CDR1 SGHTA, CDR2 FQGNSA. The chain's CDR3 is CASSSPRGSTEAFF. The CDR3 nucleotides read TGTGCCAGCAGCTCGCCGAGGGGGAGCACTGAAGCTTTCTTT.